This TCR beta chain stems from a study of graft-versus-host responses after intestinal transplantation. Across the study: Anti-thymocyte globulin was used for induction in all recipients, who then took tacrolimus and steroids for roughly three years.

The assay was immunoSEQ multiplex PCR, and TCRdb's table has in-frame clones only and misses some. The sample records about 88,000 clones, 75% to 90% being singletons. Study results and caveats: Recipient marrow harbored GvH clones, some of which surfaced first in ileum or blood.

This clone has a single count. What it binds is not known. CDR1 is MNHEY, CDR2 SVGAGI, per germline. The CDR3 length is 13 residues. V lost 5 bases to trimming and J lost 7 bases; unmatched junction nucleotides: 5. The chain couples TRBV6-5 to TRBJ1-5; 7 bases line up with TRBD1. This material consisted of unstimulated CD4+ T cells sorted from spleen or lymph node cells, taken before intestinal transplant. The source of this sequence is a human donor who received an intestinal transplant. The CDR3 protein is CASSNRGRQPQHF. In nucleotides, the CDR3 is TGTGCCAGCAGTAACAGGGGTCGACAGCCCCAGCATTTT.